The source of this TCR beta chain is a study of blood T cell repertoires in COVID-19. The overall study: Sites in the United States, Italy and Spain provided acute and convalescent COVID-19 samples. Sources were T cells, B-cell-depleted T cells, or PBMCs; the material itself was cDNA or gDNA.

A single count supports this clone. The Seattle patients, enrolled during active infection, were followed longitudinally. In the original analysis: Amplification from reference gene primers served as the basis for estimated nucleated cell counts. Clones were sequenced by immunoSEQ multiplex PCR, and TCRdb holds only the in-frame ones, with some missing. That table supplies the V and J calls and clone size; D and trimming were determined from the DNA. The sample lists tens of thousands of clones; about 85% were seen once. Germline V gene data show CDR1 as KGHDR and CDR2 as SFDVKD. The CDR3 spans 12 residues. V lost 4 bases, J lost 8 bases, and 8 bases lay in between.

The chain combines TRBV24-1 with TRBJ1-3; no clear D gene. The clonotype was recovered from a woman older than 75 with COVID-19, enrolled during active disease. The sequenced material came from peripheral blood. DNA of the CDR3: TGTGCCACCAGTGACCCTGGGCACACCATATATTTT. It yields the protein CATSDPGHTIYF.